This TCR beta chain was captured in a study of T cell responses to AZD1222 COVID-19 vaccine listed by TCRdb under 2021. Some background on the complete study: AZD1222 recipients given second doses at about 4 weeks or at about 12 weeks were pooled, since spike-specific TCR depth and breadth were not found to differ between the two schedules. A total of 230 to 250 trial participants underwent TCR sequencing, of whom more than 200 had received two doses of AZD1222 and some 25 had received two doses of the MenACWY control vaccine. Trial participants were enrolled into age subgroups of 18-55, 56-69 and 70-plus years, which contained around 140, 26 and 57 TCR-sequenced participants, respectively.

The sample's time point label, in plain terms: baseline before first vaccination. Samples from vaccinated people were obtained from the UK trials COV001 and COV002, which included a single-blind randomized controlled phase 2/3 trial of AZD1222 (ChAdOx1 nCoV-19) in healthy adults. Trial participant PBMC samples were collected at day 0 and day 28 after the second dose for TCRbeta chain sequencing. Of note for this clone: The antigen this receptor binds is unknown. One base away there is no much larger clone; base qualities are not given.

The investigation overall reported the following: After two AZD1222 doses, spike-specific TCR breadth and depth were significantly higher than at day 0 and than in MenACWY recipients. Participants were mostly white British and included more females than males, and it was suggested by the authors that clonal diversity may have been underestimated. The whole spike protein was spanned by vaccine-associated CD4 TCRs, and dominant responses were seen in regions 160-218 and 743-854. In the small 56-69-year group, the increase in depth fell short of significance, most likely because of low power. Epitopes outside the regions mutated in the B.1.351 and B.1.1.7 variants were reportedly recognized by nearly half of the unique spike-specific TCRs. Conclusions about previously exposed vaccinees are limited because only 6 or 7 AZD1222 recipients were SARS-CoV-2 seropositive at baseline. Because no day 14 peak-response samples were available, the repertoires could be characterized only after the peak T cell response.

The CDR3, cysteine through phenylalanine, is 14 amino acids long. The sequence is cut down to CDR3 DNA, 42 bases in frame from base 1. The germline V gene encodes CDR1 PRHDT and CDR2 FYEKMQ (reference sequence). V drops 4 bases and J drops 7 bases, leaving 14 bases in between. The CDR3 regions of human TCRbeta chains were subjected to immunosequencing. As for the authors' bioinformatics: Repertoire TCRs were checked for matches against a reference library of SARS-CoV-2-specific TCRs that had been generated using the MIRA antigen-specificity platform. Breadth was defined as the fraction of unique TCRs that were SARS-CoV-2-associated, and depth was defined as the fraction of total T cells that were SARS-CoV-2-associated. Using the MIRA data, each spike-specific TCR was mapped to the spike region that the TCR reacts to and placed in a CD4 or CD8 class. Log10-transformed breadth and depth values were compared by one-way ANOVA with Sidak's multiple comparisons tests. Not all clones reach the TCRdb copy of this immuneACCESS table, which keeps in-frame sequences only. Checked studies attribute under half of the gap to unresolved V genes and leave the rest unexplained. That table supplies the V and J calls and clone size; D and trimming were determined from the DNA. The sample profile shows tens of thousands of clones; more than 70% of them were found once. The ten largest account for around 19% of the sample.

The origin of this receptor is an adult in good health. Here the sequenced sample was peripheral blood, taken on day 0 of AZD1222 vaccination. In this chain, TRBV13 is recombined with TRBJ1-3; a tentative D match to TRBD1 spans 5 bases. The base sequence is TGTGCCAGCAGCTCATCCGGGGGGGTTAACACCATATATTTT. Translated, this is CASSSSGGVNTIYF. The CDR3, completed at both ends by the reference TRBV13 and TRBJ1-3 genes, gives the full variable domain AAGVIQSPRHLIKEKRETATLKCYPIPRHDTVYWYQQGPGQDPQFLISFYEKMQSDKGSIPDRFSAQQFSDYHSELNMSSLELGDSALYFCASSSSGGVNTIYFGEGSWLTVV.